The 25 T cell receptor beta chains presented below share a single source sample, sequenced in a study of T cells in Graves' hyperthyroidism and ophthalmopathy. TCR beta CDR3 regions were amplified from RNA. TCR CDR3 underwent first-round RT-PCR with the HTBI primer set. TCRdb reanalysed the multiplex PCR reads using MiXCR and keeps one entry per CDR3 protein. This table has around 620,000 distinct CDR3 sequences, 16% appearing once. Sequencing was performed on blood. The origin of the receptors is a woman aged 25 to 39 with Graves' hyperthyroidism.

This clonotype came up a few times. A clone one base away is much larger, so this may be a read error. The chain links TRBV28 to TRBJ2-1; a possible D gene is TRBD1 (5 bases). The CDR3 has 12 amino acids. CDR1 MDHEN and CDR2 SYDVKM come from the germline V gene. This CDR3 reads CACSRFRGEQFF. The CDR3 bases are TGTGCCTGCAGCCGATTTAGGGGTGAGCAGTTCTTC.

The J gene is TRBJ2-4, the V gene TRBV28; perhaps TRBD1 as D (6 bases). CDR1 and CDR2 from the germline V gene are MDHEN and SYDVKM. With 5 bases removed from V and 15 bases from J, the gap between germline ends came to 17 bases. The CDR3 runs 12 residues. CDR3 loop: CASSPSDSPRYF. CDR3 DNA sequence: TGTGCCAGCAGTCCGTCGGACAGCCCAAGGTACTTC.

This chain joins TRBV9 and TRBJ1-2; 9 nucleotides align to TRBD1. V was pared by 4 bases and J by 6 bases, with 10 bases of the junction left unmatched. Germline values: CDR1 SGDLS, CDR2 YYNGEE. This CDR3 spans 15 amino acids. CDR3 region: CASSLSFWTGDGYTF. For the CDR3, the DNA is TGTGCCAGCAGCTTATCCTTTTGGACAGGGGATGGCTACACCTTC.

The chain combines TRBV7-9 with TRBJ2-1, with 7 positions matching TRBD2. The germline gives CDR1 SEHNR, CDR2 FQNEAQ (reference sequence). This CDR3 is 15 amino acids long. V gave up 5 bases and J gave up 2 bases; unmatched junction bases: 6. In DNA, the CDR3 is TGTGCCAGCAGCGAGCCGGGACTACCCTACAATGAGCAGTTCTTC. Amino acid sequence: CASSEPGLPYNEQFF.

This clonotype was found many times. The chain combines TRBV2 with TRBJ2-1; a possible D gene is TRBD2 (6 bases). V was shortened by 9 bases and J by 10 bases, with 19 bases between the two germline ends. This CDR3 region has 13 residues. In germline, CDR1 is SNHLY, CDR2 FYNNEI. This CDR3 is CASFYRWGDEQFF. The CDR3 coding sequence is TGTGCCAGTTTCTACAGGTGGGGGGACGAGCAGTTCTTC.

In this sample, this clonotype turned up a few times. This chain uses TRBV4-1 with TRBJ2-5, with D perhaps TRBD1 or TRBD2 (5 bases each). Germline loops: CDR1 MGHRA, CDR2 YSYEKL. Trimming pared 1 base from V and 4 bases from J, leaving 10 bases between. This CDR3 is 14 amino acids long. The CDR3 here is CASSQVGGPETQYF. The CDR3 DNA reads as TGCGCCAGCAGCCAAGTTGGGGGTCCAGAGACCCAGTACTTC.

This clonotype was picked up many times. J is TRBJ1-5 and V is TRBV18; TRBD1 agrees at 7 bases. Unmatched junction bases numbered 3, after V lost 2 bases and J lost 2 bases. The germline gives CDR1 KGHSH, CDR2 LQKENI. This CDR3 region has 15 residues. The CDR3 protein is CASSPEQGGNQPQHF. CDR3 coding DNA: TGTGCCAGCTCACCAGAGCAGGGGGGCAATCAGCCCCAGCATTTT.

This clonotype has ten or more counts. The rearrangement uses TRBV10-1 and TRBJ2-1; D unresolved. The CDR3 is 15 amino acids. Germline CDR1 WNHNN, CDR2 SYGVQD (reference sequence). V lost 4 bases and J 0 bases, leaving 10 bases between the germline ends. The CDR3 bases are TGCGCCAGCAGTGGCGCCCCTGACTCCTACAATGAGCAGTTCTTC. Protein sequence: CASSGAPDSYNEQFF.

This clonotype was seen ten or more times. The V and J genes are TRBV2 and TRBJ1-2; D gene unclear. Germline assignment: CDR1 SNHLY and CDR2 FYNNEI. The CDR3 sequence is 15 residues long. V lost 2 bases and J 0 bases, leaving 10 bases between the germline ends. The CDR3 is CASSENGPANYGYTF. CDR3 in DNA: TGTGCCAGCAGTGAAAACGGACCGGCTAACTATGGCTACACCTTC.

The rearrangement joins TRBV6-1 to TRBJ2-5, with D tentatively TRBD1 (6 bases). The V gene lost 4 bases and the J gene lost 2 bases, with 17 bases spanning the gap. The CDR3 spans 16 residues. The germline gives CDR1 MNHNS, CDR2 SASEGT. The DNA of the CDR3 is TGTGCCAGCAGTGCAGTTAGGACAGAGCTTCAAGAGACCCAGTACTTC. Protein product: CASSAVRTELQETQYF.

The genes are TRBV7-9 and TRBJ2-3, with no clear D. The germline gives CDR1 SEHNR, CDR2 FQNEAQ (reference sequence). Trimming stripped 3 bases from V and 0 bases from J, with 10 bases between. There are 15 residues in the CDR3. CDR3 sequence (DNA): TGTGCCAGCAGCTTCCCTCTGGGGAGCACAGATACGCAGTATTTT. Protein product: CASSFPLGSTDTQYF.

This clonotype was picked up many times. V is TRBV9 and J is TRBJ1-1; 7 bases agree with TRBD1. The CDR3 runs to 14 residues. V dropped 0 bases and J dropped 6; count of bases not matched to a gene: 5. Germline CDR1 reads SGDLS; CDR2 reads YYNGEE. This chain's CDR3 is CASSVGTGSSEAFF. The CDR3 DNA reads as TGTGCCAGCAGCGTAGGGACAGGATCCTCTGAAGCTTTCTTT.

The rearrangement uses TRBV20-1 and TRBJ2-7, with D hard to call. This CDR3 region has 14 residues. The V end was cut by 3 bases, the J end by 3 bases, with 15 bases between. Germline assignment: CDR1 DFQATT and CDR2 SNEGSKA (reference sequence). The CDR3 DNA sequence: TGCAGTGCTAGTCTCTCAACTTTGGGCTACGAGCAGTACTTC. Protein: CSASLSTLGYEQYF.

The table lists this clonotype with a count of one. This sequence may be a read error, since a much larger clone differs from it by one base. J is TRBJ2-5 and V is TRBV6-1, with unresolved D. Per the germline V gene, CDR1 is MNHNS and CDR2 is SASEGT. This CDR3 is built from 15 residues. V lost 5 bases and J lost 1, with 14 bases in between. CDR3 sequence: CASSHSYGTQETQYF. CDR3 bases: TGTGCCAGCAGTCACTCTTACGGAACCCAAGAGACCCAGTACTTC.

This clonotype has at least ten counts. The chain employs TRBV15 and TRBJ2-1; 9 bases align to TRBD2. V lost 6 bases to trimming and J lost 0 bases; unmatched junction nucleotides: 12. Germline lookup yields CDR1 LNHNV and CDR2 YYDKDF (reference sequence). CDR3 length: 18 amino acids. CDR3 nucleotide sequence: TGTGCCACCAGTTTTAGCGGGAGCACGCTTCTCTCCTACAATGAGCAGTTCTTC. Its protein product is CATSFSGSTLLSYNEQFF.

Ten or more counts support this clonotype. The J gene is TRBJ2-5, the V gene TRBV7-9; D uncertain. The CDR3 is 13 amino acids. The V and J ends lost 7 bases and 1 base respectively, with 10 bases between them. Per the germline V gene, CDR1 is SEHNR and CDR2 is FQNEAQ (reference sequence). The CDR3: CASKLAAQETQYF. The CDR3 DNA sequence: TGTGCCAGCAAGCTGGCAGCCCAAGAGACCCAGTACTTC.

V usage is TRBV2 and J usage is TRBJ2-5, with D possibly matching TRBD2 (5 bases). In germline, CDR1 is SNHLY, CDR2 FYNNEI. There are 14 residues in the CDR3. With 5 bases removed from V and 1 base from J, the gap between germline ends came to 11 bases. CDR3 residues: CASSRLRTQETQYF. In DNA, the CDR3 is TGTGCCAGCAGTCGACTAAGAACCCAAGAGACCCAGTACTTC.

The chain recombines TRBV5-4 with TRBJ1-2; 8 nucleotides agree with TRBD1. The V and J ends lost 4 bases and 8 bases, in that order; junction bases with no gene match: 16. CDR3 length equals 16 residues. Germline-derived CDR1 and CDR2 are SGHNT and YYREEE (reference sequence). For the CDR3, the DNA is TGTGCCAGCAGCGGACCGGACAGGGCCTTTATAGAAGGCTACACCTTC. Translated, it gives CASSGPDRAFIEGYTF.

This clonotype was counted ten times or more. The chain joins TRBV6-5 to TRBJ2-5; tentative D call: TRBD2 (7 bases). V lost 2 bases to trimming and J lost 5 bases, with 12 bases between them. Germline values: CDR1 MNHEY, CDR2 SVGAGI. The CDR3 sequence is 14 residues long. The CDR3 DNA reads as TGTGCCAGCAGTTACAGAGGGGGGGCCGAGACCCAGTACTTC. This sequence encodes CASSYRGGAETQYF.

The V call is TRBV4-1, the J call TRBJ1-6, with a tentative D call TRBD1 (5 bases). Between the trimmed V and J ends, which lost 2 bases and 0 bases, there was a span of 20 bases. The germline gives CDR1 MGHRA, CDR2 YSYEKL. The CDR3 covers 20 residues. The CDR3 DNA reads as TGCGCCAGCAGCCAATCGTCCGGGACCCGGAGTAGCTCCTATAATTCACCCCTCCACTTT. Translating it yields CASSQSSGTRSSSYNSPLHF.

The chain uses TRBV19 and TRBJ1-2; D gene uncertain. The germline V and J ends were trimmed by 2 bases and 3 bases, with 16 bases remaining between them. CDR1 is LNHDA and CDR2 is SQIVND in the germline V gene (reference sequence). The CDR3 sequence is 16 residues long. CDR3 region: CASSINAAASDYGYTF. The CDR3 DNA sequence: TGTGCCAGTAGTATAAATGCGGCGGCCTCGGACTATGGCTACACCTTC.

This clonotype was seen ten or more times. V is TRBV30 and J is TRBJ2-3, with TRBD2 as a possible D gene (7 bases). Trimming shortened V by 3 bases and J by 3 bases, and 19 bases separated the two germline ends. This CDR3 comprises 16 residues. Germline CDR1 reads GTSNPN; CDR2 reads SVGIG (reference sequence). The CDR3 is CAWRRRDGGRTDTQYF. The CDR3 coding sequence is TGTGCCTGGAGACGCCGGGACGGGGGGCGGACAGATACGCAGTATTTT.

This clonotype was seen a handful of times. The chain combines TRBV10-3 with TRBJ2-7; the D is unclear. Germline CDR1 is ENHRY and CDR2 is SYGVKD. This CDR3 is built from 14 residues. Trimming shortened V by 0 bases and J by 3 bases, and 9 bases separated the two germline ends. The CDR3 protein is CAISESWANYEQYF. CDR3 in DNA: TGTGCCATCAGTGAGTCTTGGGCGAACTACGAGCAGTACTTC.

This clonotype was detected many times. This chain joins TRBV18 and TRBJ2-1; TRBD2 matches at 8 bases. The junction had 5 bases not matched to a gene; V was cut back by 3 bases and J by 4 bases. CDR1 and CDR2 (germline): KGHSH, LQKENI. The length of the CDR3 is 15 residues. CDR3 nucleotides: TGTGCCAGCTCACCTAGGACTAGCAGGTACAATGAGCAGTTCTTC. It encodes CASSPRTSRYNEQFF.

There are many counts of this clonotype. The chain has TRBV10-3 and TRBJ2-5, with a possible D match to TRBD2 (7 bases). Trimming shortened V by 9 bases and J by 4 bases, and 18 bases separated the two germline ends. Germline assignment: CDR1 ENHRY and CDR2 SYGVKD. CDR3 length: 14 residues. The CDR3 region has the DNA TGTGCCATTCGCGGGAGTGGAGGGGGAGAGACCCAGTACTTC. This encodes CAIRGSGGGETQYF.